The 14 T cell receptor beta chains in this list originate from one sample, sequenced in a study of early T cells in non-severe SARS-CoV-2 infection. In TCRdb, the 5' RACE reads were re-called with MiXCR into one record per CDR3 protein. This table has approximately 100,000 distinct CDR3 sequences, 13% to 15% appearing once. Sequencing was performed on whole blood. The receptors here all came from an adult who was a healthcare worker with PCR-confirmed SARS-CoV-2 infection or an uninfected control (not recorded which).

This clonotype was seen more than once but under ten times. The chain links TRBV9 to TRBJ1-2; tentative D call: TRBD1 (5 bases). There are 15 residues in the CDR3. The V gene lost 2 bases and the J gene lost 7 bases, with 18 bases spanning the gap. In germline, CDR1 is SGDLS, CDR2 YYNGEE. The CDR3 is CASSVSGTLPRGYTF. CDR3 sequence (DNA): TGTGCCAGCAGCGTGTCTGGGACCTTACCCCGTGGCTACACCTTC. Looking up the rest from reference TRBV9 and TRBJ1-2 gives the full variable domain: DSGVTQTPKHLITATGQRVTLRCSPRSGDLSVYWYQQSLDQGLQFLIQYYNGEERAKGNILERFSAQQFPDLHSELNLSSLELGDSALYFCASSVSGTLPRGYTFGSGTRLTVV.

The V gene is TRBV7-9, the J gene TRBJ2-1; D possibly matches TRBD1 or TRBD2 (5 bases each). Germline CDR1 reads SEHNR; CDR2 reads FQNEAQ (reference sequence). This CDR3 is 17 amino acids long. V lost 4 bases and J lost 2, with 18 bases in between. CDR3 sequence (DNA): TGTGCCAGCAGCTCAATAACCGGGACGGTAACCTACAATGAGCAGTTCTTC. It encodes CASSSITGTVTYNEQFF.

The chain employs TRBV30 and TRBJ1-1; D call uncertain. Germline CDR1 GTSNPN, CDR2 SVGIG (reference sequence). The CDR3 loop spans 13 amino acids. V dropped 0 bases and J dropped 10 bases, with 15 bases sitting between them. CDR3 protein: CAWSVQGGSIAFF. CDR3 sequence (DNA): TGTGCCTGGAGTGTACAAGGCGGGTCCATAGCTTTCTTT. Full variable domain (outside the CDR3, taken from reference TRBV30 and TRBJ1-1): SQTIHQWPATLVQPVGSPLSLECTVEGTSNPNLYWYRQAAGRGLQLLFYSVGIGQISSEVPQNLSASRPQDRQFILSSKKLLLSDSGFYLCAWSVQGGSIAFFGQGTRLTVV.

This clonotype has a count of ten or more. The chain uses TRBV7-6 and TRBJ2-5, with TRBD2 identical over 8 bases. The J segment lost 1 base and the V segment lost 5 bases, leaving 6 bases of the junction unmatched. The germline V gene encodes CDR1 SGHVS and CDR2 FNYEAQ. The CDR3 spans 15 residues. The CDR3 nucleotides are TGTGCCAGCAGCCCCCCGGGGGGGGGCCAAGAGACCCAGTACTTC. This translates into CASSPPGGGQETQYF. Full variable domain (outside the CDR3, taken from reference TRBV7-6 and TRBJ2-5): GAGVSQSPRYKVTKRGQDVALRCDPISGHVSLYWYRQALGQGPEFLTYFNYEAQQDKSGLPNDRFSAERPEGSISTLTIQRTEQRDSAMYRCASSPPGGGQETQYFGPGTRLLVL.

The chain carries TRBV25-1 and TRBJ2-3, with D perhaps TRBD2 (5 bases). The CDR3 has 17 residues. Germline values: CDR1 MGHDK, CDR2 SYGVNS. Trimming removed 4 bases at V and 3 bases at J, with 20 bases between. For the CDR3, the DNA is TGTGCCAGCAGTGCTTTTTTTGAGGGAGTGGGGACAGATACGCAGTATTTT. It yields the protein CASSAFFEGVGTDTQYF.

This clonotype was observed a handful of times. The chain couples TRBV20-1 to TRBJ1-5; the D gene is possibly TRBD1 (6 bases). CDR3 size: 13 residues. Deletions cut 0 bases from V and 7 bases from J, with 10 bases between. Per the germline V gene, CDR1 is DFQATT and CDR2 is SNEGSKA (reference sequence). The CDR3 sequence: CSAREGGGQPQHF. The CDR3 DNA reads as TGCAGTGCTAGAGAGGGGGGCGGGCAGCCCCAGCATTTT.

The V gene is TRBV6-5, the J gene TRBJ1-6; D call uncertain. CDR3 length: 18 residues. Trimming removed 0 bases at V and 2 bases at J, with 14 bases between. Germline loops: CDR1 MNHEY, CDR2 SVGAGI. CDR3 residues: CASSYSSVRVTYNSPLHF. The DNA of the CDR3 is TGTGCCAGCAGTTACTCGAGCGTTAGGGTCACCTATAATTCACCCCTCCACTTT.

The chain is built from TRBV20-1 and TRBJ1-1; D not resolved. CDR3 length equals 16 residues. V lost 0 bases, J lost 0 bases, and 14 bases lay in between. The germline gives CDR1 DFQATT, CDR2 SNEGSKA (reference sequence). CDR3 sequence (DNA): TGCAGTGCTAGAGAGTTCGGCCGGCTCCTGAACACTGAAGCTTTCTTT. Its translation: CSAREFGRLLNTEAFF.

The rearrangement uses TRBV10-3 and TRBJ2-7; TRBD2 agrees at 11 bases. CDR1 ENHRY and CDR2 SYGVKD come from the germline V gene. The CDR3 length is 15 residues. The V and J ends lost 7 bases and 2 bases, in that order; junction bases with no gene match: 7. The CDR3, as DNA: TGTGCCATCAAAATCACTAGCGGGGGTCCCTACGAGCAGTACTTC. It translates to CAIKITSGGPYEQYF.

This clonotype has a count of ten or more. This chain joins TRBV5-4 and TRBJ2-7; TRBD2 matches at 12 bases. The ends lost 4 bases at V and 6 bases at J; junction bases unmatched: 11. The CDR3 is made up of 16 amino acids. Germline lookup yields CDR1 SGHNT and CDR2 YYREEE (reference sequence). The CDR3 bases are TGTGCCAGCAGCCCCTCTCTAGCGGGGGGGCCGGGCGAGCAGTACTTC. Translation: CASSPSLAGGPGEQYF. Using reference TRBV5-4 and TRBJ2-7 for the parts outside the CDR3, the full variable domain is ETGVTQSPTHLIKTRGQQVTLRCSSQSGHNTVSWYQQALGQGPQFIFQYYREEENGRGNFPPRFSGLQFPNYSSELNVNALELDDSALYLCASSPSLAGGPGEQYFGPGTRLTVT.

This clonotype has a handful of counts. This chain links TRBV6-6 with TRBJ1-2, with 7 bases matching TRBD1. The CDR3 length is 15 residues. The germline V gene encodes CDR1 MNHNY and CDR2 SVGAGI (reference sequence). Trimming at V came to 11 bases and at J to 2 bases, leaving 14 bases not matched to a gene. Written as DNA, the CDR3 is TGTGCCTACCGCCGTGAAGGGACAGAAAACTATGGCTACACCTTC. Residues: CAYRREGTENYGYTF.

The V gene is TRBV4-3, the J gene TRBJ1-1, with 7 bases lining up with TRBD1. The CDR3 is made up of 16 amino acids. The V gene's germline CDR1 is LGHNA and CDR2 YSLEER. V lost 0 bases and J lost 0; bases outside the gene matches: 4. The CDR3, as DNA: TGCGCCAGCAGCCAAGACACCGGGACAGTGAACACTGAAGCTTTCTTT. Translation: CASSQDTGTVNTEAFF.

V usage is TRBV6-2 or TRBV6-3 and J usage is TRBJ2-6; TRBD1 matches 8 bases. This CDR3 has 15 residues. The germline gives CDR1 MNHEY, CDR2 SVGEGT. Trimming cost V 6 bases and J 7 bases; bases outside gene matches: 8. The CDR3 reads CASSDGQGRANVLTF. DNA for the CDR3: TGTGCCAGCAGCGACGGACAGGGACGAGCCAACGTCCTGACTTTC.

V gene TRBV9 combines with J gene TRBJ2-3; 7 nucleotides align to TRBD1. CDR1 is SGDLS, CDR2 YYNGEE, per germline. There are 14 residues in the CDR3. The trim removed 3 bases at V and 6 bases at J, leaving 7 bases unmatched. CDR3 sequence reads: CASSAGTELDTQYF. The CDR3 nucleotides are TGTGCCAGCAGCGCGGGGACAGAGTTGGATACGCAGTATTTT.